The source of this T cell receptor beta chain is a study of naive CD8 T cells in extremely preterm neonates. Trimming left V 6 bases short and J 2 bases short, with 8 bases between. The germline V gene has CDR1 SEHNR and CDR2 FQNEAQ (reference sequence). The CDR3 contains 12 residues. Clones were read by immunoSEQ multiplex PCR, and TCRdb kept only the in-frame ones, dropping some. The sample yields around 7,900 clones, just over 95% seen once. The TCR was taken from a human donor in good health. The chain couples TRBV7-9 to TRBJ2-7; D is possibly TRBD2 (5 bases). Material: naive CD8+ T cells from blood. CDR3 sequence: CASRRETYEQYF. CDR3 DNA: TGTGCCAGCAGGAGGGAAACCTACGAGCAGTACTTC.